A single sample is the source of the 10 T cell receptor beta chains below, sequenced in a study of T cells in Graves' hyperthyroidism and ophthalmopathy. RNA transcripts gave rise to amplified TCR beta CDR3 regions. Carried out on the TCR CDR3, a first-round RT-PCR used the HTBI primer set. TCRdb recomputed calls from the multiplex PCR reads with MiXCR, one row per CDR3 protein. This sample has about 290,000 distinct CDR3 sequences, with 13% found just once. The sample was blood. All receptors derive from a woman aged 25 to 45 with Graves' hyperthyroidism that later progressed to Graves' ophthalmopathy.

This clonotype showed up many times. This chain links TRBV28 with TRBJ2-1; D unresolved. The CDR3 has 15 amino acids. Trimming stripped 1 base from V and 5 bases from J, with 12 bases between. CDR1 MDHEN and CDR2 SYDVKM come from the germline V gene. The CDR3 sequence is CASSLSPIGNNEQFF. The DNA of the CDR3 is TGTGCCAGCAGTTTATCCCCGATCGGTAACAATGAGCAGTTCTTC.

This clonotype was seen ten or more times. V gene TRBV15 combines with J gene TRBJ2-3; the D gene is possibly TRBD1 (6 bases). The V end lost 3 bases, the J end lost 6 bases, and 10 bases lay between the germline ends. Germline values: CDR1 LNHNV, CDR2 YYDKDF (reference sequence). The CDR3 consists of 13 residues. CDR3 sequence reads: CATSRTGGDTQYF. The CDR3 nucleotides read TGTGCCACCAGCAGGACAGGTGGGGATACGCAGTATTTT.

This clonotype was counted many times. The V gene is TRBV3-1, the J gene TRBJ2-1, with 7 positions matching TRBD2. This CDR3 region has 16 residues. CDR1 is LGHDT and CDR2 is YNNKEL in the germline V gene (reference sequence). Trimming at V came to 3 bases and at J to 2 bases, leaving 7 bases not matched to a gene. The CDR3: CASSHRAGLTYNEQFF. The DNA of the CDR3 is TGTGCCAGCAGCCACAGAGCGGGACTGACCTACAATGAGCAGTTCTTC.

This clonotype appeared many times. The J gene is TRBJ2-1, the V gene TRBV7-2, with 13 positions matching TRBD2. Trimming cost V 5 bases and J 3 bases; bases outside gene matches: 10. The CDR3 is made up of 18 amino acids. Germline CDR1 reads SGHTA; CDR2 reads FQGNSA. CDR3 protein: CASSIGRLAGGFYNEQFF. In DNA, the CDR3 is TGTGCCAGCAGCATAGGGAGACTAGCGGGAGGCTTCTACAATGAGCAGTTCTTC. Full variable domain (remainder filled in from reference TRBV7-2 and TRBJ2-1): GAGVSQSPSNKVTEKGKDVELRCDPISGHTALYWYRQSLGQGLEFLIYFQGNSAPDKSGLPSDRFSAERTGGSVSTLTIQRTQQEDSAVYLCASSIGRLAGGFYNEQFFGPGTRLTVL.

This clonotype was picked up many times. The chain is built from TRBV27 and TRBJ2-7; 11 bases match TRBD1. CDR1 is MNHEY and CDR2 is SMNVEV in the germline V gene (reference sequence). The CDR3 runs to 15 residues. Trimming removed 6 bases from V and 4 bases from J; junction bases left unmatched: 8. CDR3 in amino acids: CASRIGGTGGYEQYF. The CDR3 nucleotides read TGTGCCAGCAGAATTGGCGGGACAGGGGGGTACGAGCAGTACTTC.

This clonotype was picked up many times. This chain connects TRBV3-2 to TRBJ2-7; the table's D gene call, TRBD2, was not cross checked with the DNA. TRBV3-2 is marked as a pseudogene. This CDR3 spans 16 amino acids. CDR3 amino acids: CASSQLAGISSYEQYF. The CDR3, as DNA: TGTGCCAGCAGCCAACTGGCGGGCATTAGCTCCTACGAGCAGTACTTC.

This clonotype was counted ten times or more. This rearrangement joins TRBV6-1 to TRBJ2-1; TRBD2 matches 8 bases. J gave up 7 bases and V 7 bases, and 9 bases lay outside the gene matches. This CDR3 spans 14 amino acids. CDR1 is MNHNS, CDR2 SASEGT, per germline. The CDR3 coding sequence is TGTGCCAGCAAGCCCCAGCGGGAGTCAAATGAGCAGTTCTTC. Translated: CASKPQRESNEQFF.

This clonotype was detected once. A much larger clone differs by one base, so this may be a read error. The chain carries TRBV28 and TRBJ2-1, with no clear D. The CDR3 loop spans 11 amino acids. Germline CDR1 and CDR2: MDHEN and SYDVKM. The ends were cut back, 8 bases at V and 6 bases at J, with 8 bases in the middle. The CDR3 DNA is TGTGCCAGCGATCAAATCAATGAGCAGTTCTTC. As protein: CASDQINEQFF.

Details on this clonotype: The CDR3 does not end in the conserved phenylalanine or tryptophan, so this is likely a read error. J is TRBJ2-1 and V is TRBV6-1; D remains ambiguous. Germline V CDR1 and CDR2: MNHNS, SASEGT. V was clipped by 6 bases and J by 7 bases, with 7 bases between them. The CDR3 loop spans 11 amino acids. The CDR3 DNA sequence: TGTGCCAGCAGCGTGGCAAATGAGCAGTTCCTC. Translating it yields CASSVANEQFL.

This clonotype was counted many times. The chain employs TRBV27 and TRBJ2-3, with 9 bases matching TRBD2. With V trimmed by 5 bases and J by 2 bases, 14 bases remained unmatched. The CDR3 runs 18 residues. Germline loops: CDR1 MNHEY, CDR2 SMNVEV (reference sequence). In DNA form, the CDR3 reads TGTGCCAGCAGTCCCCGAGGTAGCGGGAGCCTCCTCACAGATACGCAGTATTTT. This translates into CASSPRGSGSLLTDTQYF.